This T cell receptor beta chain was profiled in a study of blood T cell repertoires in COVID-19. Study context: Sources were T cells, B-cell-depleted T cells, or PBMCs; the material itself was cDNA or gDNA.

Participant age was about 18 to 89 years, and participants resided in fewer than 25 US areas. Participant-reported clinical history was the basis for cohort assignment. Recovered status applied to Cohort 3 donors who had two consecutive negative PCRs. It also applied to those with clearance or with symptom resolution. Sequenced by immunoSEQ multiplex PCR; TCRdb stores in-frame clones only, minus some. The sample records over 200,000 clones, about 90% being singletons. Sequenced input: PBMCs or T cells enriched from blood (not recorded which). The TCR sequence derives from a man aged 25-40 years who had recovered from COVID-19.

The CDR3 spells CASSYSMAGINQPQHF. CDR3 bases: TGTGCCAGCAGTTACTCGATGGCAGGGATCAATCAGCCCCAGCATTTT. This chain links TRBV6-2 or TRBV6-3 with TRBJ1-5, with a weak D call TRBD1 (5 bases). The CDR3 runs to 16 residues. Germline CDR1 reads MNHEY; CDR2 reads SVGEGT. V was clipped by 0 bases and J by 3 bases, with 12 bases between them.